Included here is one T cell receptor beta chain sequence, with context. What it binds is not known. Some clones are missing from TCRdb's copy, which holds only in-frame ones; the method was immunoSEQ multiplex PCR. The table has some 180,000 clones, roughly 81% seen once. Trimming pared 8 bases from V and 3 bases from J, leaving 25 bases between. Germline V CDR1 and CDR2: LNHNV, YYDKDF (reference sequence). This CDR3 has 17 amino acids. This sample is drawn from a study of cytomegalovirus exposure and HLA in healthy donors. Findings of the study overall: According to the study, roughly 160 TCR beta chains were cytomegalovirus-associated.

The source material was PBMCs. V usage is TRBV15 and J usage is TRBJ2-5, with a weak D call TRBD1 (6 bases). The receptor comes from a woman aged 25 to 39 in good health and CMV-seronegative. The CDR3 nucleotides are TGTGCCACCGCTTCGTCCAGGGGCGCCGTTCGAGAAGAGACCCAGTACTTC. This translates into CATASSRGAVREETQYF.